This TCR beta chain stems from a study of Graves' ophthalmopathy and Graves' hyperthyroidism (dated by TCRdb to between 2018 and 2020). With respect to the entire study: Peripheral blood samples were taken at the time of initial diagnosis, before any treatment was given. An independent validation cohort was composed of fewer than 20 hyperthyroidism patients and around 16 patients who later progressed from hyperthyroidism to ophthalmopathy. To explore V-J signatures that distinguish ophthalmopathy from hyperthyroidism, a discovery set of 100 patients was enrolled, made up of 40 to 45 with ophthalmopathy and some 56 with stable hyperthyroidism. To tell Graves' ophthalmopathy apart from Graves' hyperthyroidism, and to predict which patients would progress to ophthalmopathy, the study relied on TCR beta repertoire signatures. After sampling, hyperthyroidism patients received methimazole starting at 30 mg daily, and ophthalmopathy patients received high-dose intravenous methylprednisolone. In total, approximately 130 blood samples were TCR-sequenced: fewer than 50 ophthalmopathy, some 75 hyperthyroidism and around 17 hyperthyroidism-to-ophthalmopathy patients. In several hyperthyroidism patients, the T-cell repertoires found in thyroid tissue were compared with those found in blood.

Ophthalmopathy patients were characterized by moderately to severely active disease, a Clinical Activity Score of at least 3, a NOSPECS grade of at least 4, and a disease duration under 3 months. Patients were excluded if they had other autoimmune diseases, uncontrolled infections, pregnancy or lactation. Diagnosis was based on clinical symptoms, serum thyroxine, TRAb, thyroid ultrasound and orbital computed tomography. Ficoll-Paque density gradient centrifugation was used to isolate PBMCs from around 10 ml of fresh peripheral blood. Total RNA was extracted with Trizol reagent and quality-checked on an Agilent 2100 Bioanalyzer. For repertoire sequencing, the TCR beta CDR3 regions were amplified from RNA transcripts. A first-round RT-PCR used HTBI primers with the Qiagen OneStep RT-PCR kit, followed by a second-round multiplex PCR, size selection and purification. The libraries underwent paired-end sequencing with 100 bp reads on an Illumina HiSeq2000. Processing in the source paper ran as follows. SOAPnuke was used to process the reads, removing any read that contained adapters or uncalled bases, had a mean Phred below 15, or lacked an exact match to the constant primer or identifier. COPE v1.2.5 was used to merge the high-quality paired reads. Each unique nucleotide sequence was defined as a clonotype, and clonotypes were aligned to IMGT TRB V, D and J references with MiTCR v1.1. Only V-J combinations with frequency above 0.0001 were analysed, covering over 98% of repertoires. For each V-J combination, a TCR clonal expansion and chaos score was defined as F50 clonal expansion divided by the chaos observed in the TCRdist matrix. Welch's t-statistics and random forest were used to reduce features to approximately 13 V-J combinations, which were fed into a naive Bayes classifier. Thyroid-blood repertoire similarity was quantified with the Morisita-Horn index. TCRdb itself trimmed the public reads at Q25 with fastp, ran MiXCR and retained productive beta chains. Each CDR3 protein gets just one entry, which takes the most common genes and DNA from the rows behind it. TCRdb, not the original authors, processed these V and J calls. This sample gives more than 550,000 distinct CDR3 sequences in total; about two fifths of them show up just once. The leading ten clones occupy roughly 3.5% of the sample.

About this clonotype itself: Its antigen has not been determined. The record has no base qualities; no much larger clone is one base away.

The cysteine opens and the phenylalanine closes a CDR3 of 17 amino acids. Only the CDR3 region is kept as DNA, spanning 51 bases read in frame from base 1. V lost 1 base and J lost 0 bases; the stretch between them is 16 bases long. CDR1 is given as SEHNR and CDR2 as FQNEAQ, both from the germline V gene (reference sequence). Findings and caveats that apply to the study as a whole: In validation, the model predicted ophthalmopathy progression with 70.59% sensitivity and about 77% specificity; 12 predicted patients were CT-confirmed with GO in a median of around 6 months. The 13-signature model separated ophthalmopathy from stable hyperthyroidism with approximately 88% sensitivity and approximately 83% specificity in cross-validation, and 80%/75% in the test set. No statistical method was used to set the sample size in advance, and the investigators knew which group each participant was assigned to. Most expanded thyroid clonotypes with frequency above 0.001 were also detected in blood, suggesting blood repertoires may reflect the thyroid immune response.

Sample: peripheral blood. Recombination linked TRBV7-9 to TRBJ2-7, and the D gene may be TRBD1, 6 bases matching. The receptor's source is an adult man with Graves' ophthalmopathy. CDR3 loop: CASSLDWDTEISYEQYF. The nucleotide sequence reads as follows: TGTGCCAGCAGCTTAGATTGGGACACCGAAATCTCCTACGAGCAGTACTTC.